This TCR beta chain was found in a study of T cells in Graves' hyperthyroidism and ophthalmopathy. Study details: Peripheral blood was obtained at initial diagnosis, preceding any treatment.

Amplification of TCR beta CDR3 regions was performed using RNA transcripts as template. Carried out on the TCR CDR3, a first-round RT-PCR used the HTBI primer set. A single record per CDR3 protein comes from TCRdb applying MiXCR to the multiplex PCR reads. This repertoire shows hundreds of thousands of distinct CDR3 sequences, roughly 21% found once; its top ten account for about half. CDR3 length: 14 residues. Germline CDR1 is SGHTA and CDR2 is FQGNSA. The V and J ends lost 4 bases and 3 bases respectively, with 12 bases between them. This clonotype was found a few times. Its antigen is currently unknown. Subjects with ophthalmopathy showed a Clinical Activity Score no lower than 3, a NOSPECS grade no lower than 4, and a duration shorter than 3 months. Regarding the study as a whole: Blood shared most expanded thyroid clonotypes above 0.001.

This chain connects TRBV7-2 to TRBJ1-2, with D possibly matching TRBD1 (6 bases). The TCR was taken from a man in his forties with Graves' ophthalmopathy. The sequenced sample was blood. The CDR3 here is CASSYTGLDYGYTF. The CDR3, as DNA: TGTGCCAGCAGCTATACAGGGTTAGACTATGGCTACACCTTC.